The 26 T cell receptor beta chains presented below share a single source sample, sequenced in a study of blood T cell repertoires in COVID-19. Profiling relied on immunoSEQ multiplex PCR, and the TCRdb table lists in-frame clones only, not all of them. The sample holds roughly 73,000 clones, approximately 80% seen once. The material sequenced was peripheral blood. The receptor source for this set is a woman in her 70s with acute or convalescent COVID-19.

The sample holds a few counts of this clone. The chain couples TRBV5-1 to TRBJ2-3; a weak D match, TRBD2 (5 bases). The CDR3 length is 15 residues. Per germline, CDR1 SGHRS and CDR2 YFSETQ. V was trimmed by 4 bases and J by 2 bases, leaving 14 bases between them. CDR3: CASSPGYGNTDTQYF. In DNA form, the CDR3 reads TGCGCCAGCAGCCCGGGGTACGGAAACACAGATACGCAGTATTTT.

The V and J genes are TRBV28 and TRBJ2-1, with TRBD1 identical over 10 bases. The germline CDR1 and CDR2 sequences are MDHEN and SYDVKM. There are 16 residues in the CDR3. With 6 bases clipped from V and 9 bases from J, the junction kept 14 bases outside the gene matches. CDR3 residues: CASRPGAGQGHGEQFF. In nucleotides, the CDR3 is TGTGCCAGCAGACCCGGGGCGGGACAGGGGCATGGTGAGCAGTTCTTC.

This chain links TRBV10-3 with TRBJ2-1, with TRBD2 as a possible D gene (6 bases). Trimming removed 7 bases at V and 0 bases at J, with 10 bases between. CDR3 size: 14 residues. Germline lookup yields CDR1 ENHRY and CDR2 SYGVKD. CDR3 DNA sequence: TGTGCCATCACGTCCGGGAGCTCCTACAATGAGCAGTTCTTC. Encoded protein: CAITSGSSYNEQFF.

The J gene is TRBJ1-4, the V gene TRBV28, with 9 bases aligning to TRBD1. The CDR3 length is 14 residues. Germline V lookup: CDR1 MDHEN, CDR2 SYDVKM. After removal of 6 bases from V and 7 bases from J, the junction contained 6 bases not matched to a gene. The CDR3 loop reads CASSTGGWVEKLFF. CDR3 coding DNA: TGTGCCAGCAGCACAGGGGGCTGGGTTGAAAAACTGTTTTTT.

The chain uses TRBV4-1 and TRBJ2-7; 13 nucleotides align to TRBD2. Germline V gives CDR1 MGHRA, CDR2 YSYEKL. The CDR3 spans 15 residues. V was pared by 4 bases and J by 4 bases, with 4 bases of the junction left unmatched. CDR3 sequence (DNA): TGCGCCAGCAGCCGAGAACTAGCGGGAGGGTACGAGCAGTACTTC. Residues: CASSRELAGGYEQYF.

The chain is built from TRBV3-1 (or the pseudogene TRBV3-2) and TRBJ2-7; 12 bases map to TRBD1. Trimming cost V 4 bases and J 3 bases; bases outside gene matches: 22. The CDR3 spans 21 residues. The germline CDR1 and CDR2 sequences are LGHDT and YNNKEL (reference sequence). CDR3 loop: CASSRFGLGQGARVGYYEQYF. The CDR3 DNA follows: TGTGCCAGCAGCCGATTTGGCCTGGGACAGGGGGCGAGAGTGGGGTACTACGAGCAGTACTTC.

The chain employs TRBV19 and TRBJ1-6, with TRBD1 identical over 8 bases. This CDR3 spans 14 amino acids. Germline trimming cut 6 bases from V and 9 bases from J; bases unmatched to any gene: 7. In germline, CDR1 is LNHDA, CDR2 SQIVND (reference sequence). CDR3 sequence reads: CASRTTGEASPLHF. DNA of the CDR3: TGTGCCAGTAGGACGACAGGGGAGGCTTCACCCCTCCACTTT.

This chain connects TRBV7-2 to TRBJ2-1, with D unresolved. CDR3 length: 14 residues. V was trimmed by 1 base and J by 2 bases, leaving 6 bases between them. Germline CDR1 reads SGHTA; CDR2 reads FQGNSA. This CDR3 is CASSLGLTYNEQFF. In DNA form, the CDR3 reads TGTGCCAGCAGCTTAGGGCTTACCTACAATGAGCAGTTCTTC. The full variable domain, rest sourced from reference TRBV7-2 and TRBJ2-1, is GAGVSQSPSNKVTEKGKDVELRCDPISGHTALYWYRQSLGQGLEFLIYFQGNSAPDKSGLPSDRFSAERTGGSVSTLTIQRTQQEDSAVYLCASSLGLTYNEQFFGPGTRLTVL.

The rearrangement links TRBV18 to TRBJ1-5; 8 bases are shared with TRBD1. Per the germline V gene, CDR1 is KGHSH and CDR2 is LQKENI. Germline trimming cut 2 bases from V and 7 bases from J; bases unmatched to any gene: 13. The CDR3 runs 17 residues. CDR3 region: CASSPLGTGERGQPQHF. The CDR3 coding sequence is TGTGCCAGCTCACCATTGGGGACAGGCGAGAGGGGGCAGCCCCAGCATTTT. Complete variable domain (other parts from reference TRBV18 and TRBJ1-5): NAGVMQNPRHLVRRRGQEARLRCSPMKGHSHVYWYRQLPEEGLKFMVYLQKENIIDESGMPKERFSAEFPKEGPSILRIQQVVRGDSAAYFCASSPLGTGERGQPQHFGDGTRLSIL.

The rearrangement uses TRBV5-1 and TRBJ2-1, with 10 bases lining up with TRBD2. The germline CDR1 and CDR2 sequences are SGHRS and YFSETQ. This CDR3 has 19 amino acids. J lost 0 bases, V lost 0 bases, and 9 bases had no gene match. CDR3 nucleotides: TGCGCCAGCAGCTTGGCCGGAGGACTAGCGGTGTACTCCTACAATGAGCAGTTCTTC. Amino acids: CASSLAGGLAVYSYNEQFF.

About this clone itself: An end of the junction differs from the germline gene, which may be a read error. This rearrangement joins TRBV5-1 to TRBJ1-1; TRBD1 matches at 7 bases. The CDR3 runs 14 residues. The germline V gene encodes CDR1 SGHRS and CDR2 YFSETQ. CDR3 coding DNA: TGCGCCAGCAGCTACCAGACAGGGAACCCTGAAGCTTTCTTT. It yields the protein CASSYQTGNPEAFF.

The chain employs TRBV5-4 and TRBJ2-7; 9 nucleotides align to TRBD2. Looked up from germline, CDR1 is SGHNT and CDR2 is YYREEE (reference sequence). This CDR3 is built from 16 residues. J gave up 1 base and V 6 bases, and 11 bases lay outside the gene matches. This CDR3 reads CASTFNRTSESYEQYF. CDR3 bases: TGTGCCAGCACCTTTAACCGGACTAGCGAGTCCTACGAGCAGTACTTC.

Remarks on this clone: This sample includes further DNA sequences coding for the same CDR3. The CDR3 DNA sequence: TGCAGCGTCCGAGACAGGGGGAATCAGCCCCAGCATTTT. Translation: CSVRDRGNQPQHF. The chain recombines TRBV29-1 with TRBJ1-5, with 9 bases aligning to TRBD1. The trim removed 6 bases at V and 4 bases at J, leaving 4 bases unmatched. Germline-derived CDR1 and CDR2 are SQVTM and ANQGSEA. The length of the CDR3 is 13 residues. Using reference TRBV29-1 and TRBJ1-5 for the parts outside the CDR3, the full variable domain is SAVISQKPSRDICQRGTSLTIQCQVDSQVTMMFWYRQQPGQSLTLIATANQGSEATYESGFVIDKFPISRPNLTFSTLTVSNMSPEDSSIYLCSVRDRGNQPQHFGDGTRLSIL.

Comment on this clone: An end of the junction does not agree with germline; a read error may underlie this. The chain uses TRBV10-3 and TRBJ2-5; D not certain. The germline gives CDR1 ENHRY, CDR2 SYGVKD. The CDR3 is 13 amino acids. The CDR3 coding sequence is TGTGCCATCAGCGAGTCCGTGCAAGAGACCCAGTACTTC. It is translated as CAISESVQETQYF.

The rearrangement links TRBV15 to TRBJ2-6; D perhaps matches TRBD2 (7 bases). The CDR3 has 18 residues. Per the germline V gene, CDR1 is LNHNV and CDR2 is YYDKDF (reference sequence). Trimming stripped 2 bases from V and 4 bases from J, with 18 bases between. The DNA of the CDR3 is TGTGCCACCAGCAGATTCCAGGGGAGGGCTTCCGGGGCCAACGTCCTGACTTTC. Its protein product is CATSRFQGRASGANVLTF.

The CDR3 protein is CASTPDSNEKLFF. The CDR3 nucleotides are TGTGCCAGTACTCCGGACAGCAATGAAAAACTGTTTTTT. The genes are TRBV19 and TRBJ1-4, with TRBD1 as a possible D gene (6 bases). Trimming shortened V by 7 bases and J by 5 bases, and 11 bases separated the two germline ends. Germline values: CDR1 LNHDA, CDR2 SQIVND (reference sequence). CDR3 length equals 13 residues.

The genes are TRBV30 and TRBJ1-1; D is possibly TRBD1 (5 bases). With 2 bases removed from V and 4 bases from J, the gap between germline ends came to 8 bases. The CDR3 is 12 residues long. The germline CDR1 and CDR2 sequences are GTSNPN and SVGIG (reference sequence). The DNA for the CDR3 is TGTGCCTGGAGTCCCCAGGGCACTGAAGCTTTCTTT. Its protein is CAWSPQGTEAFF.

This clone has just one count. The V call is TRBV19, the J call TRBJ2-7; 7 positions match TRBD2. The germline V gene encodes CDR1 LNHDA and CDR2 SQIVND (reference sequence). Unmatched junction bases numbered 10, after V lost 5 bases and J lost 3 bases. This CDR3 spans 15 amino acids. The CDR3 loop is CASSPLAGPGYEQYF. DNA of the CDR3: TGTGCCAGTAGTCCCTTAGCGGGTCCCGGCTACGAGCAGTACTTC. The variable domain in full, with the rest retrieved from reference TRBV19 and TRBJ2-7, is DGGITQSPKYLFRKEGQNVTLSCEQNLNHDAMYWYRQDPGQGLRLIYYSQIVNDFQKGDIAEGYSVSREKKESFPLTVTSAQKNPTAFYLCASSPLAGPGYEQYFGPGTRLTVT.

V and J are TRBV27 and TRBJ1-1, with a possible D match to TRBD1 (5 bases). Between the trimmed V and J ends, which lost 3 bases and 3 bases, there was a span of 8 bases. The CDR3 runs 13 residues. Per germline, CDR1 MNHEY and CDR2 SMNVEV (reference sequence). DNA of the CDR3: TGTGCCAGCAGTTTTGGACACTACACTGAAGCTTTCTTT. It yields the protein CASSFGHYTEAFF.

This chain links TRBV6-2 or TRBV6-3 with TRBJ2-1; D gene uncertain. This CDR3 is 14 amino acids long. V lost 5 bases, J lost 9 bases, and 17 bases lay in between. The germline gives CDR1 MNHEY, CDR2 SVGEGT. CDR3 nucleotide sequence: TGTGCCAGCAGTCTCCGCGAGTGGAGAGGTGAGCAGTTCTTC. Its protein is CASSLREWRGEQFF.

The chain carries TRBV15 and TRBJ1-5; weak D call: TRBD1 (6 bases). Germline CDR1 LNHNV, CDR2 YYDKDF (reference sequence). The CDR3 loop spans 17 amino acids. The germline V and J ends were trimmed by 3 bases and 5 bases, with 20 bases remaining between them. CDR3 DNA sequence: TGTGCCACCAGCAGGATCAACAGGGCCGCGGTGGATCAGCCCCAGCATTTT. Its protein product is CATSRINRAAVDQPQHF.

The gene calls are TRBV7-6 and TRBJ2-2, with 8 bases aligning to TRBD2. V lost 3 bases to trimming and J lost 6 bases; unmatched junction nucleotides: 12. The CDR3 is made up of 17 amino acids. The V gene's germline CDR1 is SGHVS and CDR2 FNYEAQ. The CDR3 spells CASSLVNSGAVAGELFF. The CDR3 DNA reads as TGTGCCAGCAGCTTGGTTAATAGCGGGGCAGTAGCCGGGGAGCTGTTTTTT.

The CDR3 reads CASSLFLDRVGEAFF. The DNA of the CDR3 is TGTGCCAGCAGTTTATTCCTGGACAGGGTCGGTGAAGCTTTCTTT. The J gene is TRBJ1-1, the V gene TRBV28; 8 nucleotides align to TRBD1. The CDR3 is made up of 15 amino acids. The V gene end was trimmed by 1 base and the J gene end by 7 bases; junction bases not matched to a gene: 8. Germline CDR1 and CDR2: MDHEN and SYDVKM.

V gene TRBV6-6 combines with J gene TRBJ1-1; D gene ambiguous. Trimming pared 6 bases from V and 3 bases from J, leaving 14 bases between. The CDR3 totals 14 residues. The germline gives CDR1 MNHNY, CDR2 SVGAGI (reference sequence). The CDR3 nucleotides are TGTGCCAGCAGCTCTACCGGAGGAGACACTGAAGCTTTCTTT. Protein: CASSSTGGDTEAFF.

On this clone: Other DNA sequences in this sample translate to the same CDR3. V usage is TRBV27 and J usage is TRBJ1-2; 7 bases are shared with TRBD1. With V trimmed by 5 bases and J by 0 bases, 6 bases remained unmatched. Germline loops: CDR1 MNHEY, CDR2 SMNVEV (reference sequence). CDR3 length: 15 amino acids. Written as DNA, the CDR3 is TGTGCCAGCAGTCCAAGGACAGGTACTAACTATGGCTACACCTTC. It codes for CASSPRTGTNYGYTF.

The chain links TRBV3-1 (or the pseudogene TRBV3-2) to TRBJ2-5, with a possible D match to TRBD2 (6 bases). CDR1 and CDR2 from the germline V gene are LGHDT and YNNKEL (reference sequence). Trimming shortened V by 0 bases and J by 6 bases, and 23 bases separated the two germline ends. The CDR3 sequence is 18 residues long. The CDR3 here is CASSQDREKTGPPQTQYF. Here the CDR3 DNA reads TGTGCCAGCAGCCAAGATCGGGAGAAAACGGGCCCTCCACAGACCCAGTACTTC.